This record looks at one TCR beta chain sequence and its context. The clone's antigen remains unknown. Per-base quality was not reported, and no clone a single base away is much larger than it. This record comes from a study of blood T cell repertoires in COVID-19 (dated by TCRdb to the early 2020s). Regarding the complete study: Samples from collaborators originated in the United States, Italy and Spain and spanned both the acute and convalescent phases of COVID-19. The prospective study material was composed of cDNA or gDNA derived from T cells, B-cell-depleted T cells, or PBMCs. Subjects who had been exposed to COVID-19, were actively infected with it, or had recovered from it provided the deeply sampled blood TCRbeta repertoires that made up the dataset. The repertoires were released in a freely available public database intended as a resource for research on the immune response to SARS-CoV-2. The samples were drawn from two sources: the first 160 participants of the ongoing ImmuneRACE study, and 1,254 subjects contributed by 6 global collaborators. Nearly every sample came with metadata listing a de-identified subject ID, COVID-19 status, age in years and sex. Where available, HLA class I and class II types were taken from metadata supplied by the sample provider and were not determined by assay-based typing.

The collaborating institutions used their own protocols to collect whole blood in K2EDTA tubes. For TCRbeta analysis, collaborators shipped samples as frozen whole blood, isolated PBMCs, or DNA extracted from either of those sample types. Study-wide conclusions, independent of this receptor: How much clinical and demographic metadata was included differed by source and by participant, and the metadata was provided uncurated.

The immunoSEQ Assay, a bias-controlled multiplex PCR, was used to amplify TCRbeta CDR3 regions from genomic DNA. As for the authors' bioinformatics: The number of nucleated cells in each sample was estimated from the amplification of reference gene primers within the assay. Sequence reads were collapsed and filtered to measure the absolute abundance of every unique TCRbeta CDR3 rearrangement. Productive Simpson clonality was computed per sample as the square root of Simpson's diversity index over productive rearrangements. In TCRdb, the immuneACCESS table is reduced to in-frame sequences with V and J assigned. These tables do not hold every clone; where another copy was compared, an unresolved V gene accounts for under half, and the others remain unexplained. The V and J calls and the clone size are those of that table, but D and trimming were determined from the DNA. The sample data list tens of thousands of clones, and about 82% of these were observed just once. Jointly, the top ten make up about 7% of the sample.

The germline ends are 8 bases apart after V is trimmed by 6 bases and J by 1 base. The CDR3 runs 13 amino acids, cysteine and phenylalanine included. Only the CDR3 part of the read is kept: 39 bases, read in frame from the first base. From a lookup of the germline V gene (reference sequence), CDR1 and CDR2 are LNHDA and SQIVND. The clonotype was recovered from a man in his fifties or sixties with active COVID-19. This sequence uses TRBV19 and TRBJ2-3, and the D gene may be TRBD2, 6 bases matching. Specimen: peripheral blood. The nucleotide sequence is given as TGTGCCAGTAGAGCGGGCGGCACAGATACGCAGTATTTT. Its coded protein is CASRAGGTDTQYF.